This T cell receptor beta chain was captured by sequencing in a study of blood T cell repertoires in COVID-19 (dated by TCRdb to about 2020). Study-level background: Samples covering the acute and convalescent phases of COVID-19 were provided by collaborators in the United States, Italy and Spain. The prospective study material was composed of cDNA or gDNA derived from T cells, B-cell-depleted T cells, or PBMCs. Subjects who had been exposed to COVID-19, were actively infected with it, or had recovered from it provided the deeply sampled blood TCRbeta repertoires that made up the dataset. The repertoires were released in a freely available public database intended as a resource for research on the immune response to SARS-CoV-2. Samples came from the ongoing ImmuneRACE study (first 160 participants) plus 1,254 subjects from 6 global collaborators. The sample metadata nearly always contained a de-identified subject ID, COVID-19 status, age in years and sex. Where HLA class I and class II types were available, the types were taken from metadata supplied by the sample provider, not from assay-based typing. The investigation overall reported the following: Clinical and demographic metadata were provided uncurated, with the amount varying by source and participant.

The CDR3 holds 13 amino acids from the cysteine to the phenylalanine. Here the CDR3 DNA is all that survives: 39 bases in frame from base 1. V is clipped by 5 bases and J by 16 bases, and the sequence between their germline boundaries is 21 bases long. Via the germline V gene, CDR1 is SGHTA and CDR2 FQGNSA. TCRbeta CDR3 regions were amplified from genomic DNA by means of the immunoSEQ Assay, a bias-controlled multiplex PCR. Regarding the original processing steps: The number of nucleated cells in each sample was estimated by amplification of reference gene primers within the assay. Sequence reads were collapsed and filtered to measure the absolute abundance of every unique TCRbeta CDR3 rearrangement. For each sample, productive Simpson clonality was calculated as the square root of Simpson's diversity index across productive rearrangements. Drawn from immuneACCESS, this table holds only the in-frame rearrangements with V and J called that TCRdb kept. Clones are partly lost; checked studies trace under half to an unresolved V gene and leave the rest unexplained. V and J calls and clone size follow that table, whereas D and trimming were derived from the DNA. The sample contains roughly 73,000 clones, approximately 90% of them found a single time. Of the sample, around 1.5% falls within the top ten clones.

For this clone: No antigen is known for it. Base quality data are lacking; no much larger clone is found one base away.

Collaborating institutions collected whole blood in K2EDTA tubes following their own protocols. For TCRbeta analysis, collaborators shipped samples in one of three forms: frozen whole blood, isolated PBMCs, or DNA extracted from either of those sample types. Sequencing used peripheral blood. The sequence derives from a human donor in a cohort sampled during active COVID-19. The V and J genes are TRBV7-2 and TRBJ2-1, with the D gene not clear enough to name. At the DNA level, the sequence is TGTGCCAGCAGCGGTAGCTCAACCCCGCCGACCTTCTTC. Its product reads: CASSGSSTPPTFF.